Each of the 10 T cell receptor beta chains below was sequenced from the same sample in a study of cytomegalovirus exposure and HLA in healthy donors (dated 2017 in TCRdb). Library construction relied on the immunoSEQ multiplex PCR assay. The multiplex PCR relied on a mix of 60 forward primers for TCR Vbeta segments and 13 reverse primers for TCR Jbeta segments. The source is immuneACCESS, and TCRdb retained only in-frame sequences with V and J called. Part of the clones is not carried over; for the studies checked, unresolved V genes explain less than half of this, and the remainder is unexplained. Present in this sample are around 160,000 clones, approximately 85% of which were seen just once. The ten biggest clones cover about a tenth of the sample. Material for sequencing was PBMCs. These receptors all stem from a man younger than 35 in good health and CMV-seropositive.

This clone was counted once. The chain employs TRBV12-5 and TRBJ2-7, with TRBD1 matching 10 bases. The germline V gene encodes CDR1 LGHNT and CDR2 FRNRAP. CDR3 length: 15 residues. V was clipped by 5 bases and J by 8 bases; unmatched bases: 12. CDR3 in amino acids: CASGQQPGQGSQQYF. CDR3 coding DNA: TGTGCTAGTGGTCAGCAGCCGGGACAGGGGTCACAGCAGTACTTC.

The chain couples TRBV4-3 to TRBJ2-3, with D uncertain. V lost 0 bases and J lost 1, with 8 bases in between. From germline, CDR1 is LGHNA and CDR2 YSLEER. CDR3 length: 15 amino acids. The CDR3 nucleotides are TGCGCCAGCAGCCAAGATGGCGGTCGCACAGATACGCAGTATTTT. The encoded protein is CASSQDGGRTDTQYF.

The J gene is TRBJ1-1, the V gene TRBV10-3, with D perhaps matching TRBD1 (5 bases). Germline V CDR1 and CDR2: ENHRY, SYGVKD. V lost 10 bases and J lost 0, with 18 bases in between. The CDR3 runs to 15 residues. CDR3 residues: CATSPGGSVNTEAFF. CDR3 coding DNA: TGTGCCACAAGCCCCGGGGGTAGCGTGAACACTGAAGCTTTCTTT.

The V and J genes are TRBV15 and TRBJ2-5; 8 bases map to TRBD2. CDR1 LNHNV and CDR2 YYDKDF come from the germline V gene (reference sequence). This CDR3 has 17 amino acids. V lost 1 base to trimming and J lost 2 bases; unmatched junction nucleotides: 9. The CDR3 DNA follows: TGTGCCACCAGCAGAGTTCCGCGGGGGGACCCGCAAGAGACCCAGTACTTC. Encoded protein: CATSRVPRGDPQETQYF.

This chain uses TRBV9 with TRBJ2-1; 7 bases are a match to TRBD1. This CDR3 is built from 15 residues. Germline CDR1 is SGDLS and CDR2 is YYNGEE. The ends lost 0 bases at V and 2 bases at J; junction bases unmatched: 2. Here the CDR3 DNA reads TGTGCCAGCAGCGTAGACAGGGGCCCCTACAATGAGCAGTTCTTC. Encoded protein: CASSVDRGPYNEQFF.

This chain joins TRBV7-9 and TRBJ1-6, with 7 bases aligning to TRBD1. The CDR3 is 18 residues long. V trimming: 1 base; J trimming: 9 bases; junction bases outside the gene matches: 15. Germline-derived CDR1 and CDR2 are SEHNR and FQNEAQ (reference sequence). CDR3 sequence (DNA): TGTGCCAGCAGCTTAGGATCTGTGGGACAGTCAAACTTTTCACCCCTCCACTTT. It encodes CASSLGSVGQSNFSPLHF.

The genes are TRBV7-3 and TRBJ2-1; 7 positions match TRBD2. CDR3 length: 16 amino acids. The V and J ends lost 3 bases and 5 bases, in that order; junction bases with no gene match: 10. Germline lookup yields CDR1 SGHTA and CDR2 FQGTGA. CDR3 DNA sequence: TGTGCCAGCAGCTTGGGGTACGGGGGGACGAACAATGAGCAGTTCTTC. It specifies CASSLGYGGTNNEQFF.

The chain combines TRBV7-9 with TRBJ1-6; D gene uncertain. The CDR3 has 14 residues. CDR1 is SEHNR and CDR2 is FQNEAQ in the germline V gene (reference sequence). V was cut by 5 bases and J by 7 bases, with 12 bases left in between. The CDR3 DNA reads TGTGCCAGCAGCCTCACAGAGTTCAATTCACCCCTCCACTTT. Translating it yields CASSLTEFNSPLHF.

The chain recombines TRBV5-8 with TRBJ2-3, with 14 positions matching TRBD2. CDR1 is SGHTS, CDR2 YDEGEE, per germline. The junction had 2 bases not matched to a gene; V was cut back by 4 bases and J by 1 base. The CDR3 is 16 amino acids. CDR3 sequence: CASSRGLAGGTDTQYF. The CDR3 DNA is TGTGCCAGCAGCCGGGGACTAGCGGGGGGCACAGATACGCAGTATTTT.

The chain couples TRBV7-9 to TRBJ2-1; the D gene is possibly TRBD1 (5 bases). The CDR3 is made up of 14 amino acids. Germline-derived CDR1 and CDR2 are SEHNR and FQNEAQ (reference sequence). V was clipped by 1 base and J by 5 bases, with 9 bases between them. The DNA for the CDR3 is TGTGCCAGCAGCTTAGGCGACAGAAACAATGAGCAGTTCTTC. Amino acid sequence: CASSLGDRNNEQFF.